This T cell receptor beta chain originates from a study of T cell responses to AZD1222 COVID-19 vaccine. At the level of the study: Pooled together were second doses at about 4 or about 12 weeks. Points from the study as a whole: Among the donors, most were white British and more were female, and clonal diversity was possibly underestimated. The peak T cell response came first, and repertoires were sampled only after it.

Turning to this clone: Its antigen is currently unknown.

Trimming left V 6 bases short and J 0 bases short, with 8 bases between. The CDR3 loop spans 13 amino acids. The data were produced by immunoSEQ multiplex PCR, yet TCRdb's version contains in-frame clones alone and is incomplete. The sample records about 120,000 clones, 88% being singletons. The receptor comes from an adult in good health. The V and J genes are TRBV12-3 or TRBV12-4 and TRBJ1-1; D gene uncertain. Sequenced material: peripheral blood, taken on day 0 of AZD1222 vaccination. The CDR3 nucleotides are TGTGCCAGCAGCGTAACAGTGAACACTGAAGCTTTCTTT. It encodes CASSVTVNTEAFF.